This T cell receptor (beta chain) derives from a study of control samples from healthy donors and cancer patients. Some clones are missing from TCRdb's copy, which holds only in-frame ones; the method was immunoSEQ multiplex PCR. The sample shows over 100,000 clones, around 89% of them seen only once. V gave up 5 bases and J gave up 4 bases, with 15 bases separating them. The V gene's germline CDR1 is SGDLS and CDR2 YYNGEE. The CDR3 has 14 amino acids. This clonotype originated in a man in his forties or fifties in good health. This rearrangement joins TRBV9 to TRBJ1-2; D is perhaps TRBD1 (5 bases). Sequencing was done on a sample of blood. The CDR3, as DNA: TGTGCCAGCAGTGACGGACAAATTACCTATGGCTACACCTTC. Translation gives CASSDGQITYGYTF. The whole variable domain, filled in from reference TRBV9 and TRBJ1-2, reads DSGVTQTPKHLITATGQRVTLRCSPRSGDLSVYWYQQSLDQGLQFLIQYYNGEERAKGNILERFSAQQFPDLHSELNLSSLELGDSALYFCASSDGQITYGYTFGSGTRLTVV.